This T cell receptor beta chain was documented in a study of shared clonotypes between healthy human individuals. The study, taken as a whole, reports: A handful of donors had around 5.2% of their naive CD4 clonotypes in common. Clonotypes shared by all four sorted-subset donors had higher generation probabilities than non-shared clonotypes.

An even split of each subset's genomic DNA across several immunoSEQ plates was performed. TCRdb's table, derived via immunoSEQ multiplex PCR, lists solely in-frame clones and lacks some. The sample records roughly 2.4 million clones, more than 90% being singletons. This clone was detected only once. Its specificity is unknown. The CDR3 has 15 residues. Trimming removed 5 bases from V and 2 bases from J, with 16 bases in between. The germline V gene encodes CDR1 SGHRS and CDR2 YFSETQ. The chain has TRBV5-1 and TRBJ1-1; D call uncertain. This TCR was recovered from a man aged 18 to 30 in good health. Material for sequencing was naive CD4+ T cells sorted from blood. Stated subset: CD45RA+ positively selected. The CDR3 DNA sequence: TGCGCCAGCAGGCCTATGGCAGATTCCAACACTGAAGCTTTCTTT. Translating it yields CASRPMADSNTEAFF.